This TCR beta chain emerged from a study of blood T cell repertoires in COVID-19. For the study at large: Donors in the United States, Italy and Spain gave samples during acute or convalescent COVID-19. T cells, B-cell-depleted T cells, or PBMCs supplied cDNA or gDNA.

In the original workflow: Amplification from reference gene primers served as the basis for estimated nucleated cell counts. The data were produced by immunoSEQ multiplex PCR, yet TCRdb's version contains in-frame clones alone and is incomplete. V and J calls plus clone size are reproduced from that table; the DNA served to infer D and trimming. Of a few hundred thousand clones listed, approximately 90% are singletons. Recruitment covered about 25 US areas and drew participants whose ages spanned about 18 to 89 years. Per germline, CDR1 SGHNT and CDR2 YYREEE (reference sequence). This CDR3 comprises 14 residues. V lost 4 bases and J lost 6; bases outside the gene matches: 8.

Specimen: PBMCs or T cells enriched from blood (not recorded which). This sequence joins TRBV5-4 and TRBJ1-1, with TRBD1 matching over 8 bases. The TCR comes from a man aged 25 to 40 who had recovered from COVID-19. CDR3 sequence reads: CASSPRTGTAEAFF. In DNA form, the CDR3 reads TGTGCCAGCAGCCCTCGGACAGGGACCGCTGAAGCTTTCTTT.